This is a list of T cell receptor beta chains from one sample in a study of blood T cells in healthy people across ages. TCRdb re-called the 5' RACE reads with MiXCR, one entry per CDR3 protein. The data contain hundreds of thousands of distinct CDR3 sequences, about 25% of them singletons. These sequences were also reported in another study, on T cells of mothers and their children.

Sequences were obtained from blood. These receptors were obtained from a boy younger than 10 in good health. CDR3s include the opening cysteine and the closing phenylalanine or tryptophan. The D gene is left open where the match is weak. Only some rows state a clone size, as once, few, many or a class for expanded clones.

clone_size: few
v_call: TRBV19
d_call: TRBD1
j_call: TRBJ2-1
cdr3_nt: TGTGCCAGTAGCACAATAGGGGGCGTACAGCAGTTCTTC
cdr3_aa: CASSTIGGVQQFF

clone_size: few
v_call: TRBV10-3
d_call: NA
j_call: TRBJ2-3
cdr3_nt: TGTGCCATCAGTGAATACCTCCCTAGCACGGATACGCAGTATTTT
cdr3_aa: CAISEYLPSTDTQYF

clone_size: NA
v_call: TRBV4-3
d_call: TRBD2
j_call: TRBJ2-1
cdr3_nt: TGCGCCAGCAGCCCCTCCGGGACTAGCGGATACATTGAGCAGTTCTTC
cdr3_aa: CASSPSGTSGYIEQFF

clone_size: NA
v_call: TRBV7-2
d_call: NA
j_call: TRBJ2-1
cdr3_nt: TGTGCCAGCAGCTCGCCCAGGGGCCGGGGGATCTACAATGAGCAGTTCTTC
cdr3_aa: CASSSPRGRGIYNEQFF

clone_size: few
v_call: TRBV5-1
d_call: NA
j_call: TRBJ2-5
cdr3_nt: TGCGCCAGCAGCTTTTTGGCGGGAAGCCAAGAGACCCAGTACTTC
cdr3_aa: CASSFLAGSQETQYF

clone_size: NA
v_call: TRBV6-6
d_call: TRBD2
j_call: TRBJ2-5
cdr3_nt: TGTGCCAGCAGCGGGCTAGCGGAGGTATTACAAGAGACCCAGTACTTC
cdr3_aa: CASSGLAEVLQETQYF

clone_size: NA
v_call: TRBV5-5
d_call: TRBD1
j_call: TRBJ2-7
cdr3_nt: TGTGCCAGCAGCTTACGACAGGGGGAGTCCTACGAGCAGTACTTC
cdr3_aa: CASSLRQGESYEQYF

clone_size: NA
v_call: TRBV7-9
d_call: NA
j_call: TRBJ1-4
cdr3_nt: TGTGCCAGCAGCTTAAGTGAAGTTGGGCGTGAAAAACTGTTTTTT
cdr3_aa: CASSLSEVGREKLFF

clone_size: NA
v_call: TRBV12-3/TRBV12-4
d_call: TRBD2
j_call: TRBJ2-1
cdr3_nt: TGTGCCAGCAGTTTAGGCGCGGGGGGGCTCGGGGGGAATGAGCAGTTCTTC
cdr3_aa: CASSLGAGGLGGNEQFF

clone_size: NA
v_call: TRBV2
d_call: NA
j_call: TRBJ2-5
cdr3_nt: TGTGCCAGCAGTGAATTGGAGGGGCCCCAAGAGACCCAGTACTTC
cdr3_aa: CASSELEGPQETQYF

clone_size: once
v_call: TRBV6-2/TRBV6-3
d_call: TRBD2
j_call: TRBJ2-1
cdr3_nt: TGTGCCAGCAGCAATAGCGGGCCGGGGGGTGAGCAGTTCTTC
cdr3_aa: CASSNSGPGGEQFF

clone_size: few
v_call: TRBV3-1
d_call: TRBD1
j_call: TRBJ1-5
cdr3_nt: TGTGCCAGCAGCCAGGGGGGACAGAATCAGCCCCAGCATTTT
cdr3_aa: CASSQGGQNQPQHF

clone_size: NA
v_call: TRBV27
d_call: NA
j_call: TRBJ2-3
cdr3_nt: TGTGCCAGCAGTTTAAATCCGAGCGAAAGCACAGATACGCAGTATTTT
cdr3_aa: CASSLNPSESTDTQYF

clone_size: NA
v_call: TRBV5-1
d_call: NA
j_call: TRBJ2-1
cdr3_nt: TGCGCCAGCAGCTTGGCAGACCCCTACAATGAGCAGTTCTTC
cdr3_aa: CASSLADPYNEQFF

clone_size: NA
v_call: TRBV6-5
d_call: NA
j_call: TRBJ1-5
cdr3_nt: TGTGCCAGCAGTTACAGCAGGAGCAATCAGCCCCAGCATTTT
cdr3_aa: CASSYSRSNQPQHF

clone_size: NA
v_call: TRBV5-5
d_call: TRBD1
j_call: TRBJ2-1
cdr3_nt: TGTGCCAGCAGCTTGGCGCCGGGACAGGGGCCCCTCAATGAGCAGTTCTTC
cdr3_aa: CASSLAPGQGPLNEQFF

clone_size: NA
v_call: TRBV5-1
d_call: NA
j_call: TRBJ1-4
cdr3_nt: TGCGCCAGCAGCTTGAAGTATCACAGGGTAACAAGGAATGAAAAACTGTTTTTT
cdr3_aa: CASSLKYHRVTRNEKLFF

clone_size: NA
v_call: TRBV2
d_call: NA
j_call: TRBJ1-1
cdr3_nt: TGTGCCAGCAGAGCAATGGTGGGGAAGGGCGCTTTCTTT
cdr3_aa: CASRAMVGKGAFF

clone_size: many
v_call: TRBV7-7
d_call: TRBD1
j_call: TRBJ2-5
cdr3_nt: TGTGCTAGCAGCCCGGGACAGTACGAGACCCAGTACTTC
cdr3_aa: CASSPGQYETQYF

clone_size: few
v_call: TRBV10-1
d_call: NA
j_call: TRBJ2-7
cdr3_nt: TGCGCCAGCAGTGAGGAGGGGACCCGTTACGAGCAGTACTTC
cdr3_aa: CASSEEGTRYEQYF

clone_size: few
v_call: TRBV27
d_call: TRBD1
j_call: TRBJ2-7
cdr3_nt: TGTGCCAGCAGTTTATCCCTTGGGGACAGGGGCTACGAGCAGTACTTC
cdr3_aa: CASSLSLGDRGYEQYF

clone_size: NA
v_call: TRBV9
d_call: TRBD2
j_call: TRBJ2-1
cdr3_nt: TGTGCCAGCAGCGTCGCGGGAGCAACCCTCAATGAGCAGTTCTTC
cdr3_aa: CASSVAGATLNEQFF

clone_size: NA
v_call: TRBV10-1
d_call: TRBD2
j_call: TRBJ2-1
cdr3_nt: TGCGCCAGCAGTAACGGACTAGCGGGAAGGAATGAGCAGTTCTTC
cdr3_aa: CASSNGLAGRNEQFF

clone_size: NA
v_call: TRBV6-6
d_call: NA
j_call: TRBJ2-7
cdr3_nt: TGTGCCAGCAGACGCTTAGGGGGCTCCTACGAGCAGTACTTC
cdr3_aa: CASRRLGGSYEQYF

clone_size: NA
v_call: TRBV29-1
d_call: NA
j_call: TRBJ2-3
cdr3_nt: TGCAGCGTTGGACACCCCGAGGGGGGACCGACAGATACGCAGTATTTT
cdr3_aa: CSVGHPEGGPTDTQYF

clone_size: NA
v_call: TRBV7-2
d_call: NA
j_call: TRBJ1-2
cdr3_nt: TGTGCCAGCAGCTCCCTTGAGGGGGGGCAAGGCTACACCTTC
cdr3_aa: CASSSLEGGQGYTF

clone_size: few
v_call: TRBV6-1
d_call: NA
j_call: TRBJ1-2
cdr3_nt: TGTGCCAGCAGTGTGGGGGGATTTACTAACTATGGCTACACCTTC
cdr3_aa: CASSVGGFTNYGYTF

clone_size: NA
v_call: TRBV7-8
d_call: NA
j_call: TRBJ1-5
cdr3_nt: TGTGCCAGCAGCACCCTGGGGGCCCCACATCAGCCCCAGCATTTT
cdr3_aa: CASSTLGAPHQPQHF

clone_size: few
v_call: TRBV10-3
d_call: NA
j_call: TRBJ1-2
cdr3_nt: TGTGCCATCAGTGAACGAGAAGCTACTAACTATGGCTACACCTTC
cdr3_aa: CAISEREATNYGYTF

clone_size: many
v_call: TRBV4-3
d_call: NA
j_call: TRBJ2-6
cdr3_nt: TGCGCCAGCAGCCTAGACTGGGCGGCTGGGGCCAACGTCCTGACTTTC
cdr3_aa: CASSLDWAAGANVLTF

clone_size: NA
v_call: TRBV6-2/TRBV6-3
d_call: NA
j_call: TRBJ1-5
cdr3_nt: TGTGCCAGCAGTCAGGGGTATAGCAATCAGCCCCAGCATTTT
cdr3_aa: CASSQGYSNQPQHF

clone_size: NA
v_call: TRBV9
d_call: NA
j_call: TRBJ1-3
cdr3_nt: TGTGCCAGCAGAGGGGGGCTCGGGGGAAACACCATATATTTT
cdr3_aa: CASRGGLGGNTIYF

clone_size: NA
v_call: TRBV29-1
d_call: TRBD1
j_call: TRBJ2-7
cdr3_nt: TGCAGCGCAGGACAGGGGAGCTCCTACGAGCAGTACTTC
cdr3_aa: CSAGQGSSYEQYF

clone_size: NA
v_call: TRBV27
d_call: NA
j_call: TRBJ1-1
cdr3_nt: TGTGCCAGCTTCCTGGACGGCGGCACTGAAGCTTTCTTT
cdr3_aa: CASFLDGGTEAFF

clone_size: NA
v_call: TRBV7-9
d_call: TRBD1
j_call: TRBJ2-7
cdr3_nt: TGTGCCAGCACCCCTGGATGGCCCCGGGACAGAAGAGACGAGCAGTACTTC
cdr3_aa: CASTPGWPRDRRDEQYF

clone_size: few
v_call: TRBV7-9
d_call: NA
j_call: TRBJ1-4
cdr3_nt: TGTGCCAGCAGCCCGGGAGCAACTAGTGAAAAACTGTTTTTT
cdr3_aa: CASSPGATSEKLFF

clone_size: few
v_call: TRBV12-3/TRBV12-4
d_call: NA
j_call: TRBJ2-2
cdr3_nt: TGTGCCAGCACCGGGACCACTACCGGGGAGCTGTTTTTT
cdr3_aa: CASTGTTTGELFF

clone_size: NA
v_call: TRBV7-9
d_call: TRBD2
j_call: TRBJ2-7
cdr3_nt: TGTGCCAGCAGCTCAGCGGGAGATAGATACGAGCAGTACTTC
cdr3_aa: CASSSAGDRYEQYF

clone_size: NA
v_call: TRBV7-9
d_call: TRBD2
j_call: TRBJ2-4
cdr3_nt: TGTGCCAGCAGCCCCGGGGGGGGAGGAACCAAAAACATTCAGTACTTC
cdr3_aa: CASSPGGGGTKNIQYF

clone_size: NA
v_call: TRBV13
d_call: NA
j_call: TRBJ2-7
cdr3_nt: TGTGCCAGCAGCCGTGGAAAGGGGTACTACGAGCAGTACTTC
cdr3_aa: CASSRGKGYYEQYF

clone_size: few
v_call: TRBV28
d_call: NA
j_call: TRBJ2-6
cdr3_nt: TGTGCCAGCGGATCTGGGGCCAACGTCCTGACTTTC
cdr3_aa: CASGSGANVLTF

clone_size: few
v_call: TRBV24-1
d_call: TRBD2
j_call: TRBJ2-5
cdr3_nt: TGTGCCGTACAGCGGGGGGGCCAAGAGACCCAGTACTTC
cdr3_aa: CAVQRGGQETQYF

clone_size: NA
v_call: TRBV27
d_call: NA
j_call: TRBJ2-2
cdr3_nt: TGTGCCAGCAGTTTAGGGCCGAAGAGGGCTGGGGAGCTGTTTTTT
cdr3_aa: CASSLGPKRAGELFF

clone_size: few
v_call: TRBV29-1
d_call: NA
j_call: TRBJ2-5
cdr3_nt: TGCAGCGCTGGGATTAGAGGTATTCGGGAGACCCAGTACTTC
cdr3_aa: CSAGIRGIRETQYF

clone_size: NA
v_call: TRBV15
d_call: TRBD1
j_call: TRBJ2-5
cdr3_nt: TGTGCCACCAGCAGAGATAGCCGACAGGGGGGGACCCGGTACTTC
cdr3_aa: CATSRDSRQGGTRYF

clone_size: NA
v_call: TRBV2
d_call: NA
j_call: TRBJ2-7
cdr3_nt: TGTGCCAGCAGTGATGGGTTTGGCAGATCCTACGAGCAGTACTTC
cdr3_aa: CASSDGFGRSYEQYF

clone_size: NA
v_call: TRBV21-1
d_call: NA
j_call: TRBJ1-2
cdr3_nt: TGTGCCAGCAGGGAGCCACGGATACGCTACACCTTC
cdr3_aa: CASREPRIRYTF

clone_size: few
v_call: TRBV5-1
d_call: TRBD1
j_call: TRBJ1-1
cdr3_nt: TGCGCCAGCAGCGCCGAACAGGGGCATCGGACTGAAGCTTTCTTT
cdr3_aa: CASSAEQGHRTEAFF

clone_size: few
v_call: TRBV3-1
d_call: NA
j_call: TRBJ2-1
cdr3_nt: TGTGCCAGCAGCCGAACTCGTTATGAGCAGTTCTTC
cdr3_aa: CASSRTRYEQFF

clone_size: NA
v_call: TRBV29-1
d_call: NA
j_call: TRBJ2-7
cdr3_nt: TGCAGCGTCCACGTTCCCATCTCCTACGAGCAGTACTTC
cdr3_aa: CSVHVPISYEQYF

clone_size: few
v_call: TRBV12-3/TRBV12-4
d_call: NA
j_call: TRBJ1-5
cdr3_nt: TGTGCCAGCAGTTTGGCAGGGAACAATCAGCCCCAGCATTTT
cdr3_aa: CASSLAGNNQPQHF

clone_size: few
v_call: TRBV5-1
d_call: NA
j_call: TRBJ1-2
cdr3_nt: TGCGCCAGCAGCTTGGAAGCCTTCCCCGGGGGCTACACCTTC
cdr3_aa: CASSLEAFPGGYTF

clone_size: few
v_call: TRBV9
d_call: NA
j_call: TRBJ1-1
cdr3_nt: TGTGCCAGCAGCTCAAACAGCAGGGATAACACTGAAGCTTTCTTT
cdr3_aa: CASSSNSRDNTEAFF

clone_size: NA
v_call: TRBV2
d_call: TRBD2
j_call: TRBJ2-3
cdr3_nt: TGTGCCAGCAGTGGCGAGGGTGCGGGAGGAAGCACAGATACGCAGTATTTT
cdr3_aa: CASSGEGAGGSTDTQYF